This is a list of T cell receptor beta chains from one sample in a study of cytomegalovirus exposure and HLA in healthy donors. Measured with immunoSEQ multiplex PCR; TCRdb has only the in-frame clones, and not every one. The sample carries about 120,000 clones, roughly 80% recorded once. Specimen: PBMCs. All receptors come from a female donor in good health and CMV-seropositive. The CDR3 runs from the conserved cysteine through the conserved F or W. The order of the fields is J gene, D gene, V gene, CDR3 DNA, CDR3 protein. A D gene is named only where the DNA matches it firmly.

j_gene: TRBJ2-2; d_gene: NA; v_gene: TRBV7-3; CDR3nt: TGTGCCAGCAGCTTAAAATCGTCCAACACCGGGGAGCTGTTTTTT; CDR3aa: CASSLKSSNTGELFF
j_gene: TRBJ2-3; d_gene: NA; v_gene: TRBV29-1; CDR3nt: TGCAGCGGGAGGGGTGGTGCAGATACGCAGTATTTT; CDR3aa: CSGRGGADTQYF
j_gene: TRBJ1-1; d_gene: NA; v_gene: TRBV7-2; CDR3nt: TGTGCCAGTCCACAGGGAGACACTGAAGCTTTCTTT; CDR3aa: CASPQGDTEAFF
j_gene: TRBJ2-4; d_gene: NA; v_gene: TRBV2; CDR3nt: TGTGCCAGCAGGGGGGTCGGGGGTTACATTCAGTACTTC; CDR3aa: CASRGVGGYIQYF
j_gene: TRBJ1-5; d_gene: TRBD1; v_gene: TRBV7-2; CDR3nt: TGTGCCAGCAGCTTAGGGGCAGGGGGATTCAATCAGCCCCAGCATTTT; CDR3aa: CASSLGAGGFNQPQHF
j_gene: TRBJ2-7; d_gene: NA; v_gene: TRBV10-3; CDR3nt: TGTGCCATCAGTCCTACAGGGTCAGACGAGCAGTACTTC; CDR3aa: CAISPTGSDEQYF
j_gene: TRBJ1-3; d_gene: NA; v_gene: TRBV7-2; CDR3nt: TGTGCCAGCAGCCCGCGCAGCGACACCATATATTTT; CDR3aa: CASSPRSDTIYF
j_gene: TRBJ1-3; d_gene: NA; v_gene: TRBV30; CDR3nt: TGTGCCTGGCGGGATACTGGAAACACCATATATTTT; CDR3aa: CAWRDTGNTIYF
j_gene: TRBJ1-3; d_gene: NA; v_gene: TRBV5-4; CDR3nt: TGTGCCAGCAGCTTGCGACAGTCTACCGTCTCTGGAAACACCATATATTTT; CDR3aa: CASSLRQSTVSGNTIYF
j_gene: TRBJ2-3; d_gene: TRBD2; v_gene: TRBV9; CDR3nt: TGTGCCAGCAGCGTAGCTGAGCGGGGGGGCAGGGATACGCAGTATTTT; CDR3aa: CASSVAERGGRDTQYF